The clone carrying this TCR beta chain was found a few times. These data belong to a study of T cell repertoires in cytomegalovirus infection. One entry per CDR3 protein results from TCRdb running MiXCR on the reads. The repertoire holds a few hundred thousand distinct CDR3 sequences, with about 17% as singletons. The germline CDR1 and CDR2 sequences are LGHNT and FRNRAP. With 0 bases removed from V and 6 bases from J, the gap between germline ends came to 14 bases. CDR3 length: 15 amino acids. The TCR was taken from a human donor in good health (CMV status not recorded). Some clones in this sample may be carry-over from other donors' samples. The sample taken for sequencing was PBMCs. The chain couples TRBV12-5 to TRBJ1-2; D is perhaps TRBD1 (6 bases). The CDR3 bases are TGTGCTAGTGGTTTGGTATTACAGGGACGGAATGGCTACACCTTC. This encodes CASGLVLQGRNGYTF.